This is a list of T cell receptor beta chains from one sample in a study of shared clonotypes between healthy human individuals. Sequencing used immunoSEQ multiplex PCR; TCRdb keeps in-frame clones, though not all of them. The table has over 750,000 clones, just over 95% seen once. Sequencing input: naive CD8+ T cells sorted from blood. These receptors originate from a man aged 25-45 years in good health. Each CDR3 is given with its conserved first and last residue. The D gene is left open where the match is weak. Size tells how often a clone was seen (once, few, many) or the class of an expanded clone, and some rows leave it out.

j_gene | d_gene | abundance | v_gene | CDR3aa | CDR3nt
TRBJ2-7 | . | . | TRBV28 | CAHRLAANYEQYF | TGTGCCCATCGTCTGGCAGCCAACTACGAGCAGTACTTC
TRBJ2-5 | . | . | TRBV5-6 | CASSGIGAETQYF | TGTGCCAGCTCCGGTATTGGGGCCGAGACCCAGTACTTC
TRBJ2-7 | . | . | TRBV7-9 | CASSPKTPAEQYF | TGTGCCAGCAGCCCTAAGACTCCCGCCGAGCAGTACTTC
TRBJ2-5 | . | . | TRBV29-1 | CSLRREETQYF | TGCAGCCTCAGAAGGGAAGAGACCCAGTACTTC
TRBJ1-1 | . | . | TRBV27 | CASSLVGENTEAFF | TGTGCCAGCAGTTTGGTCGGCGAGAACACTGAAGCTTTCTTT
TRBJ2-7 | TRBD1 | . | TRBV6-5 | CASLGGTGGVEQYF | TGTGCCAGCCTCGGGGGGACAGGGGGTGTCGAGCAGTACTTC
TRBJ2-1 | . | . | TRBV28 | CASSLWKLNNEQFF | TGTGCCAGCAGTTTATGGAAACTCAACAATGAGCAGTTCTTC
TRBJ2-3 | . | . | TRBV2 | CASDLSDTQYF | TGTGCCAGCGACTTATCAGATACGCAGTATTTT
TRBJ1-5 | . | . | TRBV28 | CASSLGRGNQPQHF | TGTGCCAGCAGTTTGGGAAGGGGCAATCAGCCCCAGCATTTT
TRBJ2-3 | TRBD1 | . | TRBV7-9 | CASSSRDRGPSTDTQYF | TGTGCCAGCAGCTCCCGGGACAGGGGCCCTAGCACAGATACGCAGTATTTT
TRBJ2-4 | . | . | TRBV7-9 | CASSSTEENIQYF | TGTGCCAGCAGCTCCACAGAAGAAAACATTCAGTACTTC
TRBJ2-7 | . | . | TRBV6-6 | CASSTRRYSYEQYF | TGTGCCAGCAGTACGCGCAGGTACTCCTACGAGCAGTACTTC
TRBJ2-3 | . | . | TRBV2 | CATKVAESTDTQYF | TGTGCCACCAAGGTAGCGGAAAGCACAGATACGCAGTATTTT
TRBJ2-7 | TRBD1 | . | TRBV10-3 | CAISEPYRDSSYEQYF | TGTGCCATCAGTGAGCCGTACAGGGACAGCTCCTACGAGCAGTACTTC
TRBJ2-7 | TRBD2 | once | TRBV9 | CASSDPGGAGGREQYF | TGTGCCAGCAGCGACCCCGGGGGAGCGGGAGGGCGCGAGCAGTACTTC
TRBJ2-7 | TRBD2 | . | TRBV7-8 | CASSLPSGISYEQYF | TGTGCCAGCAGCTTACCTAGCGGGATCTCCTACGAGCAGTACTTC
TRBJ2-1 | . | . | TRBV5-1 | CASSSSEYNEQFF | TGCGCCAGCAGCTCCAGTGAATACAATGAGCAGTTCTTC
TRBJ1-4 | . | . | TRBV9 | CASSAQSELFF | TGTGCCAGCAGTGCGCAGTCGGAACTGTTTTTT
TRBJ1-2 | . | . | TRBV7-5 | CARTFQLGKTYGYTF | TGTGCCAGAACATTTCAGTTAGGAAAGACCTATGGCTACACCTTC
TRBJ2-7 | . | . | TRBV7-9 | CASSLYHEQYF | TGTGCCAGCAGCTTATATCACGAGCAGTACTTC
TRBJ2-2 | . | . | TRBV6-6 | CASSYSTRGTGELFF | TGTGCCAGCAGTTACTCCACTAGAGGCACCGGGGAGCTGTTTTTT
TRBJ2-7 | . | . | TRBV7-9 | CASSPTPGEPEFPYEQYF | TGTGCCAGCAGCCCCACCCCGGGAGAACCAGAATTCCCCTACGAGCAGTACTTC
TRBJ1-2 | TRBD1 | . | TRBV11-3 | CASSGKQQGNYGYTF | TGTGCCAGCAGCGGGAAGCAACAGGGGAACTATGGCTACACCTTC
TRBJ2-3 | TRBD1 | . | TRBV25-1 | CASSDFQGGASTDTQYF | TGTGCCAGCAGTGATTTTCAAGGGGGCGCGAGCACAGATACGCAGTATTTT
TRBJ1-1 | TRBD1 | . | TRBV19 | CASSTPGQGSTEAFF | TGTGCCAGTAGTACCCCGGGACAGGGGAGCACTGAAGCTTTCTTT
TRBJ2-7 | . | once | TRBV5-1 | CASSFGGAEEQYF | TGCGCCAGCAGCTTTGGTGGGGCGGAAGAGCAGTACTTC